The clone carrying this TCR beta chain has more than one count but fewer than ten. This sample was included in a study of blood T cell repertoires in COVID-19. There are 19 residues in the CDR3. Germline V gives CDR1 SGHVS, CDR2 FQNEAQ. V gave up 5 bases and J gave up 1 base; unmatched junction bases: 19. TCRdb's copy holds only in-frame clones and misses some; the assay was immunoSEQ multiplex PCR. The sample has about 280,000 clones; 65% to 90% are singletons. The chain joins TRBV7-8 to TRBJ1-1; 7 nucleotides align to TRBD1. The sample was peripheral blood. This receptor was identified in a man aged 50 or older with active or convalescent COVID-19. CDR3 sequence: CASSPYRVLAGTANTEAFF. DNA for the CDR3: TGTGCCAGCAGCCCGTACCGAGTTCTTGCCGGGACAGCGAACACTGAAGCTTTCTTT.